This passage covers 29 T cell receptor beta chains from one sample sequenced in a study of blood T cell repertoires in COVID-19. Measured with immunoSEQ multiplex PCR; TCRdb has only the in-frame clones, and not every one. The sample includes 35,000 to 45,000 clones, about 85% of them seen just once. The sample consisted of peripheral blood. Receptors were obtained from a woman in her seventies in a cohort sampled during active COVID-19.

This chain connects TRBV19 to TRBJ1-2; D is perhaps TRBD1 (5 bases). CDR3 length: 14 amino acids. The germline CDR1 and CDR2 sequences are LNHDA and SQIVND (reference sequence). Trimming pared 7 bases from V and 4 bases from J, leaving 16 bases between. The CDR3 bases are TGTGCCAGTACCCAGGGATCCTCTTCCTATGGCTACACCTTC. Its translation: CASTQGSSSYGYTF. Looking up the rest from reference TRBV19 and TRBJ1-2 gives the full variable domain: DGGITQSPKYLFRKEGQNVTLSCEQNLNHDAMYWYRQDPGQGLRLIYYSQIVNDFQKGDIAEGYSVSREKKESFPLTVTSAQKNPTAFYLCASTQGSSSYGYTFGSGTRLTVV.

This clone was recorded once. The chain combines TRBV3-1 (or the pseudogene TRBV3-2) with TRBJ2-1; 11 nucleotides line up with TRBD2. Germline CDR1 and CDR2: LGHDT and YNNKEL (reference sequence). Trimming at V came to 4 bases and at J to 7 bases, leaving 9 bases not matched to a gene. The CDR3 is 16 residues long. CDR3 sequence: CASSPFTSGSRNEQFF. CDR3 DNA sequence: TGTGCCAGCAGCCCCTTCACTAGCGGGAGTAGGAATGAGCAGTTCTTC.

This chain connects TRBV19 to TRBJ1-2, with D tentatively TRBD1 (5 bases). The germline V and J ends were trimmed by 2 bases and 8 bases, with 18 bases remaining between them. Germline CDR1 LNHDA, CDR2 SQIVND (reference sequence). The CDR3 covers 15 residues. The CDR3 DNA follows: TGTGCCAGTAGTATAAGGGAGGGGCGAAGGGCCGGCTACACCTTC. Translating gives CASSIREGRRAGYTF.

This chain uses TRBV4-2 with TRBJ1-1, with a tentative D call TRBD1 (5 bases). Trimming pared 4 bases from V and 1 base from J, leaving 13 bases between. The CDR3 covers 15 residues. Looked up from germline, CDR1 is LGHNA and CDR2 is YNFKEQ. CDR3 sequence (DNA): TGTGCCAGCAGCCCCCTTGCAGGGAAGAACACTGAAGCTTTCTTT. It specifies CASSPLAGKNTEAFF.

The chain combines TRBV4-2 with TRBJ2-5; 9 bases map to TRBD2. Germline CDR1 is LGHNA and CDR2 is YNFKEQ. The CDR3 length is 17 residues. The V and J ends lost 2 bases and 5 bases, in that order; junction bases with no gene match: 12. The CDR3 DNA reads TGTGCCAGCAGCCAAACACCAGGAGCGGGAGGTTGGGAGACCCAGTACTTC. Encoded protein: CASSQTPGAGGWETQYF.

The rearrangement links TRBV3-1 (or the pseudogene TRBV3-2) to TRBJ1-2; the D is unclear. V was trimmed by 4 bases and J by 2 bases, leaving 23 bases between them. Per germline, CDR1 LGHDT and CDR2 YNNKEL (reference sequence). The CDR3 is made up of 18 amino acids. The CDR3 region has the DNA TGTGCCAGCAGCCCACCCGGGTTGCGAGGGAGCCTCAACTATGGCTACACCTTC. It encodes CASSPPGLRGSLNYGYTF.

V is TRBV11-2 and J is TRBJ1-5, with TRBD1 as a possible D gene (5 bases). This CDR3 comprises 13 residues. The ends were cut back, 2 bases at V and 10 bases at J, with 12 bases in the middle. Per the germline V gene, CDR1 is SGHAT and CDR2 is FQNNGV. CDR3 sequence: CASSLLNQGPQHF. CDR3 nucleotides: TGTGCCAGCAGCTTACTCAATCAGGGTCCCCAGCATTTT.

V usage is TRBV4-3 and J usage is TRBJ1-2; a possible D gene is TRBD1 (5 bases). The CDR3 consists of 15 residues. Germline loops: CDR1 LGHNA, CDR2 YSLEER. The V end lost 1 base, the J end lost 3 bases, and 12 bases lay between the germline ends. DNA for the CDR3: TGCGCCAGCAGCCAAGTGATCGGAGGGGACTATGGCTACACCTTC. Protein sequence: CASSQVIGGDYGYTF.

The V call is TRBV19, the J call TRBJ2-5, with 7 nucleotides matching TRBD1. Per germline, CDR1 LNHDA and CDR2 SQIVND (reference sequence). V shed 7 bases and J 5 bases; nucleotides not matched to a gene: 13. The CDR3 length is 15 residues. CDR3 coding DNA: TGTGCCAGTAACCCGGGACAGTCCTTCGGGGAGACCCAGTACTTC. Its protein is CASNPGQSFGETQYF.

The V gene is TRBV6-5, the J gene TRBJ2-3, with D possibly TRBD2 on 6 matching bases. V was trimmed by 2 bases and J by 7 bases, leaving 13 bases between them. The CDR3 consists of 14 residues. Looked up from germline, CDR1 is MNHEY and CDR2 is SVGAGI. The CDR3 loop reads CASSYDGSGNTQYF. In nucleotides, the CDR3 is TGTGCCAGCAGTTACGACGGGAGTGGGAATACGCAGTATTTT.

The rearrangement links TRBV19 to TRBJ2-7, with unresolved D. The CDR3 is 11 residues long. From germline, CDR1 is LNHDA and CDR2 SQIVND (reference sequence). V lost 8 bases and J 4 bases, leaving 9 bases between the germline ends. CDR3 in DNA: TGTGCCAGTGAGGCCGGGTACGAGCAGTACTTC. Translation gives CASEAGYEQYF.

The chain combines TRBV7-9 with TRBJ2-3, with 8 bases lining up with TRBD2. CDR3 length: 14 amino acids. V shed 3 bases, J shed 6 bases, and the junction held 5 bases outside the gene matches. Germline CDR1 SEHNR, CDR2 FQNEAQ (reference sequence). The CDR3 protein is CASSFSGALDTQYF. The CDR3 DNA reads TGTGCCAGCAGCTTTAGCGGGGCCCTGGATACGCAGTATTTT.

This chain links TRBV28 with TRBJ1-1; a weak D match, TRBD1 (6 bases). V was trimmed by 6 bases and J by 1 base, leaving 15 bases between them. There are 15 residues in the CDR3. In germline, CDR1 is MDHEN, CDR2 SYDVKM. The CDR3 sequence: CASSLTGRENTEAFF. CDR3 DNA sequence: TGTGCCAGCAGCCTTACAGGGAGGGAGAACACTGAAGCTTTCTTT.

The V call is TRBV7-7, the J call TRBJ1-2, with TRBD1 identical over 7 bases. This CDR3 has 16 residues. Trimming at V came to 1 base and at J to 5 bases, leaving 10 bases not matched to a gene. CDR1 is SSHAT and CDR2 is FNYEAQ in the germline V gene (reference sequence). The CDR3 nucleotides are TGTGCCAGCAGCTTAGGTGGAACACAGGGGAATTATGGCTACACCTTC. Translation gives CASSLGGTQGNYGYTF.

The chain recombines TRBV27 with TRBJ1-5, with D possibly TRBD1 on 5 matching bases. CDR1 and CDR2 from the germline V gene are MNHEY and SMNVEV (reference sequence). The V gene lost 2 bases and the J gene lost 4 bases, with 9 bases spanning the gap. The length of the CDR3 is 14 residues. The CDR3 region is CASSLDGGNQPQHF. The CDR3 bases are TGTGCCAGCAGTTTAGACGGGGGGAATCAGCCCCAGCATTTT.

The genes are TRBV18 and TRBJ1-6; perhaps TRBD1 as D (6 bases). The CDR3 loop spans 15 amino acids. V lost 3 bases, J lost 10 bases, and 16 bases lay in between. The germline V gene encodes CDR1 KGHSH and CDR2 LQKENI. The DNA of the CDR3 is TGTGCCAGCTCACCGGCGACAGGCTCGAACTCACCCCTCCACTTT. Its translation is CASSPATGSNSPLHF.

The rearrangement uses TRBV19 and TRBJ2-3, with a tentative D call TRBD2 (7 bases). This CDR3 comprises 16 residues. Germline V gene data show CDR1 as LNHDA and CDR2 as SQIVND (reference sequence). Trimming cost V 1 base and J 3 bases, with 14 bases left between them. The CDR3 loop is CASSIGGLADTDTQYF. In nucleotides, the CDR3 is TGTGCCAGTAGTATAGGGGGGCTAGCGGATACAGATACGCAGTATTTT.

Written as DNA, the CDR3 is TGTGCCAGCAGCTTACACGGGAGAACAGATACGCAGTATTTT. Translated, it gives CASSLHGRTDTQYF. The chain uses TRBV7-8 and TRBJ2-3, with a possible D match to TRBD2 (6 bases). Trimming took 2 bases from V and 3 from J, leaving 9 bases between them. Per the germline V gene, CDR1 is SGHVS and CDR2 is FQNEAQ. The CDR3 loop spans 14 amino acids.

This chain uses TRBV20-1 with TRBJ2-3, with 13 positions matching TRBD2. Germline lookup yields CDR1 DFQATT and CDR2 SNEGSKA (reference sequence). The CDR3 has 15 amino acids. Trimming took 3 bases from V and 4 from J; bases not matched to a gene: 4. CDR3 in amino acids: CSASGTSGTADTQYF. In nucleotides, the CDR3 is TGCAGTGCTAGTGGGACTAGCGGGACGGCAGATACGCAGTATTTT.

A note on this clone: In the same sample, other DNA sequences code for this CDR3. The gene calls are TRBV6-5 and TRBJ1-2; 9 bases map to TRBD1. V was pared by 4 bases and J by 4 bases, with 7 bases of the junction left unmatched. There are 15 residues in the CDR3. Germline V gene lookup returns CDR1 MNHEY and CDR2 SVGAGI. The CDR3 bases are TGTGCCAGCAGTTCAGCCGGGACAGGGAGCTATGGCTACACCTTC. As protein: CASSSAGTGSYGYTF.

In DNA, the CDR3 is TGTGCCAGTAGCTCCCCCTACACAGATACGCAGTATTTT. This gives the protein CASSSPYTDTQYF. The chain has TRBV19 and TRBJ2-3; unclear D gene. V lost 6 bases and J 2 bases, leaving 9 bases between the germline ends. This CDR3 is 13 amino acids long. The germline gives CDR1 LNHDA, CDR2 SQIVND (reference sequence).

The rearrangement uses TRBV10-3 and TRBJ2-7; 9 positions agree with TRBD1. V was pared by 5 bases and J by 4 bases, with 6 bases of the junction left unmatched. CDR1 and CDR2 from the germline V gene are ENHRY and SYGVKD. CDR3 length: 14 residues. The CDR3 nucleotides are TGTGCCATCAGTACCGGGACAGGGTATTACGAGCAGTACTTC. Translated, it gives CAISTGTGYYEQYF.

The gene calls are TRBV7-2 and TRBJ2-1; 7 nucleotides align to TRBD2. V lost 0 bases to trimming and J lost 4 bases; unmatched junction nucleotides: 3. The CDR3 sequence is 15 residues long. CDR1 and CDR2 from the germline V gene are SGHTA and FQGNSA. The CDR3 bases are TGTGCCAGCAGCTTAGCTAGCGGGCTATACAATGAGCAGTTCTTC. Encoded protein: CASSLASGLYNEQFF.

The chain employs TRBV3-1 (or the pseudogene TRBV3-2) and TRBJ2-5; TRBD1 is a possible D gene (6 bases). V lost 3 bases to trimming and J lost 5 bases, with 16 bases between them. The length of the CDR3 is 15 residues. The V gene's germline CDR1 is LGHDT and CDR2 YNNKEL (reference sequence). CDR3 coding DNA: TGTGCCAGCAGCCAGGCTCAGGGGTTTCGGGAGACCCAGTACTTC. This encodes CASSQAQGFRETQYF.

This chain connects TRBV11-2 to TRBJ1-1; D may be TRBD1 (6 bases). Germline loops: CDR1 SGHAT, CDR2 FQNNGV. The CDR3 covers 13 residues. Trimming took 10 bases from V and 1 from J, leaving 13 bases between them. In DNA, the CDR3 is TGTGCCACCGACAGGTTGGCGAACACTGAAGCTTTCTTT. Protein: CATDRLANTEAFF.

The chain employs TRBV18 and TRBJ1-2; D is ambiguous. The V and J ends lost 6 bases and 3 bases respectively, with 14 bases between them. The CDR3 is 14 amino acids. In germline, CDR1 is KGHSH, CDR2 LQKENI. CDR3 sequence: CASSPQDSDYGYTF. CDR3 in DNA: TGTGCCAGCTCCCCTCAGGATAGCGACTATGGCTACACCTTC.

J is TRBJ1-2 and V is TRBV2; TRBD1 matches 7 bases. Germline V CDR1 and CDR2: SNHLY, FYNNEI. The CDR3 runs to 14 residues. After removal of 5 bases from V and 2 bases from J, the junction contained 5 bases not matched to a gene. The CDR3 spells CASSQQGLNYGYTF. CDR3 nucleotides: TGTGCCAGCAGTCAACAGGGGTTAAACTATGGCTACACCTTC.

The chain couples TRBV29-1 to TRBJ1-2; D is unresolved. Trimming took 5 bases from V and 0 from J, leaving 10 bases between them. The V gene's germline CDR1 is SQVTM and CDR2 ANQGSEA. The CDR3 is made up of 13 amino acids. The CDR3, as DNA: TGCAGCGTTAAGGAGCCAGCTAACTATGGCTACACCTTC. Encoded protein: CSVKEPANYGYTF.

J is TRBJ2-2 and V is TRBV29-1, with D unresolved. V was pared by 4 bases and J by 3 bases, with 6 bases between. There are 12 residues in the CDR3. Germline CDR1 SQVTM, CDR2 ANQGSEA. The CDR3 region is CSVGAHTGELFF. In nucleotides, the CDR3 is TGCAGCGTTGGCGCCCACACCGGGGAGCTGTTTTTT.